These 30 T cell receptor beta chains were all obtained from the same sample, sequenced in a study of OX40 agonist ivuxolimab in advanced cancers. Sequencing used immunoSEQ multiplex PCR; TCRdb keeps in-frame clones, though not all of them. The sample lists about 76,000 clones; roughly 88% were seen once. The source was CD4+ or CD8+ T cells sorted from blood, collected in a trial of the OX40 agonist ivuxolimab. The receptors come from an adult with an advanced solid tumor such as melanoma, head and neck, liver or kidney cancer.

V and J are TRBV7-9 and TRBJ1-1; D gene unclear. The V and J ends lost 5 bases and 0 bases respectively, with 7 bases between them. The CDR3 covers 13 residues. Germline V gene sequence: CDR1 SEHNR, CDR2 FQNEAQ (reference sequence). In nucleotides, the CDR3 is TGTGCCAGCAGCGGTAATATGAACACTGAAGCTTTCTTT. Translation: CASSGNMNTEAFF. Based on the CDR3 plus reference TRBV7-9 and TRBJ1-1, the full variable domain is DTGVSQNPRHKITKRGQNVTFRCDPISEHNRLYWYRQTLGQGPEFLTYFQNEAQLEKSRLLSDRFSAERPKGSFSTLEIQRTEQGDSAMYLCASSGNMNTEAFFGQGTRLTVV.

The chain joins TRBV27 to TRBJ2-3; no clear D gene. The V gene lost 7 bases and the J gene lost 6 bases, with 5 bases spanning the gap. This CDR3 has 10 residues. CDR1 is MNHEY, CDR2 SMNVEV, per germline (reference sequence). The CDR3 DNA reads as TGTGCCAGCACGAGGGATACGCAGTATTTT. Translation gives CASTRDTQYF.

V and J are TRBV10-3 and TRBJ2-3, with a weak D call TRBD2 (6 bases). This CDR3 contains 18 residues. Trimming left V 3 bases short and J 6 bases short, with 25 bases between. Germline CDR1 and CDR2: ENHRY and SYGVKD. CDR3 sequence: CAISDGFRAGSPEDTQYF. The CDR3 nucleotides read TGTGCCATCAGTGATGGGTTTAGGGCGGGGTCACCGGAGGATACGCAGTATTTT.

The chain combines TRBV18 with TRBJ2-7; TRBD2 agrees at 8 bases. The V gene's germline CDR1 is KGHSH and CDR2 LQKENI. V shed 5 bases, J shed 3 bases, and the junction held 9 bases outside the gene matches. The CDR3 extends over 15 amino acids. CDR3 protein: CASSAVKRELYEQYF. CDR3 sequence (DNA): TGTGCCAGCTCAGCCGTAAAGCGGGAGCTCTACGAGCAGTACTTC.

The chain is built from TRBV30 and TRBJ2-5, with TRBD2 matching over 7 bases. This CDR3 is 17 amino acids long. Germline assignment: CDR1 GTSNPN and CDR2 SVGIG (reference sequence). V gave up 1 base and J gave up 4 bases; unmatched junction bases: 15. The CDR3 is CAWSDPRVGGIRETQYF. CDR3 in DNA: TGTGCCTGGAGTGACCCTCGTGTGGGAGGGATAAGAGAGACCCAGTACTTC.

In the case of this clone: One end of the junction varies from germline; a read error may be responsible. The chain combines TRBV18 with TRBJ1-5; TRBD1 might be the D (5 bases). This CDR3 has 14 residues. Germline CDR1 is KGHSH and CDR2 is LQKENI. This CDR3 is CASSPLDSSQPQHF. CDR3 in DNA: TGTGCCAGCTCACCTCTCGACAGCAGTCAGCCCCAGCATTTT.

The chain joins TRBV2 to TRBJ1-5, with a tentative D call TRBD1 (6 bases). Germline loops: CDR1 SNHLY, CDR2 FYNNEI. The germline V and J ends were trimmed by 1 base and 2 bases, with 9 bases remaining between them. The CDR3 loop spans 15 amino acids. The CDR3 spells CASSEGRTGNQPQHF. DNA for the CDR3: TGTGCCAGCAGTGAAGGGAGGACAGGCAATCAGCCCCAGCATTTT.

V and J are TRBV28 and TRBJ2-7; 11 nucleotides match TRBD1. Unmatched junction bases numbered 3, after V lost 1 base and J lost 4 bases. CDR3 size: 15 residues. Germline CDR1 and CDR2: MDHEN and SYDVKM. CDR3 nucleotides: TGTGCCAGCAGTTTATTCGGGACAGGGGGTTACGAGCAGTACTTC. Translated, it gives CASSLFGTGGYEQYF.

This rearrangement joins TRBV19 to TRBJ1-2; D is uncertain. Trimming took 7 bases from V and 6 from J, leaving 12 bases between them. CDR1 and CDR2 from the germline V gene are LNHDA and SQIVND (reference sequence). The CDR3 contains 12 residues. The CDR3 DNA follows: TGTGCCAGTACCCTTCAAGGGAATGGCTACACCTTC. The encoded protein is CASTLQGNGYTF. Full variable domain (missing parts from reference TRBV19 and TRBJ1-2): DGGITQSPKYLFRKEGQNVTLSCEQNLNHDAMYWYRQDPGQGLRLIYYSQIVNDFQKGDIAEGYSVSREKKESFPLTVTSAQKNPTAFYLCASTLQGNGYTFGSGTRLTVV.

This clone has only one observation. The chain links TRBV28 to TRBJ2-7, with a weak D call TRBD2 (6 bases). This CDR3 contains 14 residues. V was pared by 11 bases and J by 2 bases, with 19 bases between. Per the germline V gene, CDR1 is MDHEN and CDR2 is SYDVKM. The CDR3 here is CASRGNWGTYEQYF. CDR3 sequence (DNA): TGTGCCTCTCGGGGGAATTGGGGCACCTACGAGCAGTACTTC.

The chain combines TRBV30 with TRBJ1-4; weak D call: TRBD1 (6 bases). The V end was cut by 0 bases, the J end by 2 bases, with 10 bases between. This CDR3 has 15 residues. Germline V gene data show CDR1 as GTSNPN and CDR2 as SVGIG (reference sequence). The CDR3 protein is CAWSVGGVTNEKLFF. The CDR3 region has the DNA TGTGCCTGGAGTGTAGGGGGGGTTACTAATGAAAAACTGTTTTTT.

The chain employs TRBV7-9 and TRBJ2-3; 7 nucleotides agree with TRBD2. V lost 5 bases and J lost 2; bases outside the gene matches: 16. Germline V CDR1 and CDR2: SEHNR, FQNEAQ (reference sequence). The CDR3 loop spans 18 amino acids. As DNA, the CDR3 is TGTGCCAGCAGCCCTCAATTCGGGGGAGGGCCTATCACAGATACGCAGTATTTT. Translating gives CASSPQFGGGPITDTQYF.

This clone appeared a few times. The chain has TRBV4-1 and TRBJ1-2; D may be TRBD1 (5 bases). The CDR3 sequence is 16 residues long. Per germline, CDR1 MGHRA and CDR2 YSYEKL. V was trimmed by 4 bases and J by 4 bases, leaving 19 bases between them. The CDR3 region is CASSPMGQGRGYGYTF. CDR3 DNA sequence: TGCGCCAGCAGCCCAATGGGCCAAGGAAGGGGCTATGGCTACACCTTC.

Only one count was recorded for this clone. V gene TRBV6-5 combines with J gene TRBJ2-2, with a possible D match to TRBD1 (6 bases). The CDR3 runs 15 residues. The germline gives CDR1 MNHEY, CDR2 SVGAGI. Trimming pared 2 bases from V and 4 bases from J, leaving 11 bases between. DNA for the CDR3: TGTGCCAGCAGTTACCTCGGACAGATCACCGGGGAGCTGTTTTTT. Its translation is CASSYLGQITGELFF.

This clone was seen more than once but under ten times. The chain has TRBV5-1 and TRBJ2-7; 7 bases align to TRBD2. Germline CDR1 SGHRS, CDR2 YFSETQ. The ends lost 8 bases at V and 0 bases at J; junction bases unmatched: 11. There are 15 residues in the CDR3. Here the CDR3 reads CASRFSGLSSYEQYF. DNA of the CDR3: TGCGCCAGTCGATTTAGCGGGCTTAGCTCCTACGAGCAGTACTTC.

This chain connects TRBV19 to TRBJ2-7; 11 nucleotides match TRBD1. This CDR3 has 16 residues. Germline CDR1 reads LNHDA; CDR2 reads SQIVND (reference sequence). The junction had 13 bases not matched to a gene; V was cut back by 5 bases and J by 7 bases. The CDR3 spells CASSSSGQGDSSEQYF. The CDR3 DNA sequence: TGTGCCAGTAGTTCCTCGGGACAGGGGGACTCCTCGGAGCAGTACTTC.

V and J are TRBV4-3 and TRBJ1-1, with D possibly TRBD1 on 5 matching bases. CDR3 length: 15 residues. The germline CDR1 and CDR2 sequences are LGHNA and YSLEER. V lost 2 bases and J lost 1, with 11 bases in between. Written as DNA, the CDR3 is TGCGCCAGCAGCCAACCCGGGGCAGGGAACACTGAAGCTTTCTTT. Its translation is CASSQPGAGNTEAFF.

A remark on this clone: Other nucleotide sequences in the sample specify the same CDR3. V and J are TRBV5-1 and TRBJ1-2; no clear D. The CDR3 runs 11 residues. CDR1 and CDR2 from the germline V gene are SGHRS and YFSETQ. The V gene lost 8 bases and the J gene lost 7 bases, with 12 bases spanning the gap. As DNA, the CDR3 is TGCGCCAGTTGGGGTCGGGGTGGCTACACCTTC. Its translation: CASWGRGGYTF.

The chain employs TRBV7-4 and TRBJ1-1; no reliable D call. The CDR3 totals 16 residues. The V end lost 1 base, the J end lost 3 bases, and 15 bases lay between the germline ends. Germline values: CDR1 SGHVT, CDR2 SQSDAQ. The CDR3 is CASSLGQVTLDTEAFF. The CDR3 nucleotides read TGTGCCAGCAGCTTAGGTCAGGTCACGCTAGACACTGAAGCTTTCTTT. Combining the CDR3 with reference TRBV7-4 and TRBJ1-1 gives the whole variable domain GAGVSQSPRYKVAKRGRDVALRCDSISGHVTLYWYRQTLGQGSEVLTYSQSDAQRDKSGRPSGRFSAERPERSVSTLKIQRTEQGDSAVYLCASSLGQVTLDTEAFFGQGTRLTVV.

This sequence joins TRBV7-2 and TRBJ2-7; D is tentatively TRBD1 or TRBD2 (5 bases each). The CDR3 spans 17 residues. With 2 bases removed from V and 3 bases from J, the gap between germline ends came to 20 bases. Germline V gene data show CDR1 as SGHTA and CDR2 as FQGNSA. The CDR3 DNA follows: TGTGCCAGCAGCTTATACCTTATCGGGACGAAGGTCTACGAGCAGTACTTC. It codes for CASSLYLIGTKVYEQYF.

This chain links TRBV7-8 with TRBJ1-4; no clear D gene. Per germline, CDR1 SGHVS and CDR2 FQNEAQ. V lost 1 base, J lost 2 bases, and 8 bases lay in between. The CDR3 contains 15 residues. CDR3 region: CASSLGSATNEKLFF. The CDR3 DNA follows: TGTGCCAGCAGCTTAGGGAGTGCGACTAATGAAAAACTGTTTTTT.

The genes are TRBV4-1 and TRBJ1-2, with D hard to call. The CDR3 consists of 14 residues. CDR1 is MGHRA and CDR2 is YSYEKL in the germline V gene. V was cut by 4 bases and J by 0 bases, with 9 bases left in between. The CDR3 bases are TGCGCCAGCAGCCTTGGGTCCGCTAACTATGGCTACACCTTC. Protein product: CASSLGSANYGYTF.

This chain connects TRBV15 to TRBJ2-1; 11 bases line up with TRBD2. The germline V gene has CDR1 LNHNV and CDR2 YYDKDF (reference sequence). The CDR3 has 16 residues. J was trimmed by 13 bases and V by 2 bases; bases with no gene match: 13. The CDR3 loop reads CATSRQLAGVEHGQFF. The CDR3 DNA is TGTGCCACCAGCAGACAACTAGCGGGGGTGGAACATGGTCAGTTCTTC.

The chain carries TRBV4-1 and TRBJ2-1, with TRBD2 identical over 12 bases. The CDR3 extends over 19 amino acids. V lost 0 bases and J lost 1; bases outside the gene matches: 7. Per the germline V gene, CDR1 is MGHRA and CDR2 is YSYEKL. The CDR3 region has the DNA TGCGCCAGCAGCCAAGAAGCGGAGACTAGCGGGAGATCCTACAATGAGCAGTTCTTC. This gives the protein CASSQEAETSGRSYNEQFF.

The CDR3 here is CASSPSSHLASSTDTQYF. The CDR3 nucleotides read TGTGCCAGCAGCCCGAGTTCCCATCTAGCGTCTAGCACAGATACGCAGTATTTT. V is TRBV11-2 and J is TRBJ2-3; TRBD2 is a possible D gene (6 bases). Germline CDR1 and CDR2: SGHAT and FQNNGV. Trimming shortened V by 5 bases and J by 0 bases, and 21 bases separated the two germline ends. The CDR3 totals 18 residues.

CDR3 nucleotides: TGTGCCAGCAGTTACCGTACAGGGGAAGGCAATGAGCAGTTCTTC. It is translated as CASSYRTGEGNEQFF. The chain carries TRBV6-5 and TRBJ2-1; 7 bases agree with TRBD1. Losses at the gene ends were 2 bases for V and 6 bases for J; bases not matched to a gene: 7. The germline V gene encodes CDR1 MNHEY and CDR2 SVGAGI. The CDR3 contains 15 residues.

The count of this clone is one. The genes are TRBV4-3 and TRBJ2-7, with D tentatively TRBD2 (5 bases). Germline-derived CDR1 and CDR2 are LGHNA and YSLEER. V was clipped by 0 bases and J by 4 bases, with 19 bases between them. This CDR3 has 17 residues. This CDR3 reads CASSQDFLGLGVYEQYF. DNA for the CDR3: TGCGCCAGCAGCCAAGATTTTTTGGGGTTGGGAGTATACGAGCAGTACTTC.

The rearrangement links TRBV6-1 to TRBJ2-7; TRBD2 matches at 7 bases. With V trimmed by 6 bases and J by 1 base, 3 bases remained unmatched. Germline V gene data show CDR1 as MNHNS and CDR2 as SASEGT. The CDR3 totals 13 residues. The CDR3 DNA sequence: TGTGCCAGCAGACCTAGCGGTTCCTACGAGCAGTACTTC. Translation gives CASRPSGSYEQYF.

The V and J genes are TRBV5-1 and TRBJ2-3; 10 bases line up with TRBD2. V lost 4 bases, J lost 6 bases, and 17 bases stayed unmatched. The germline gives CDR1 SGHRS, CDR2 YFSETQ. This CDR3 spans 18 amino acids. The chain's CDR3 is CASSPEGTLAGDRDTQYF. In nucleotides, the CDR3 is TGCGCCAGCAGCCCCGAAGGGACTCTAGCGGGAGATCGGGATACGCAGTATTTT.

The chain combines TRBV7-8 with TRBJ2-3; D is unclear. Germline assignment: CDR1 SGHVS and CDR2 FQNEAQ. V gave up 5 bases and J gave up 6 bases, with 9 bases separating them. The CDR3 length is 12 residues. Here the CDR3 DNA reads TGTGCCAGCAGCCTTCTGGGCGATACGCAGTATTTT. Translation: CASSLLGDTQYF.